This T cell receptor beta chain was recorded in a study of technical replicates of blood from several donors (dated by TCRdb to 2016 to 2017). The CDR1 and CDR2 encoded by the germline V gene (reference sequence) are SEHNR and FQNEAQ. The cysteine opens and the phenylalanine closes a CDR3 of 13 amino acids. The retained sequence is limited to the CDR3, 39 bases, with the frame set at the first base. V is clipped by 3 bases and J by 0 bases, and the sequence between their germline boundaries is 2 bases long. The receptor library was made with the immunoSEQ multiplex PCR assay. TCRdb provides this immuneACCESS table in a form limited to in-frame rearrangements. Some clones are lacking; in checked studies, under half of them reflect an unresolved V gene, and why the rest are absent is not known. The sample includes about 68,000 clones, with 95% to 97% observed a single time. The top ten hold around 0.3% of the sample.

Of note for this clone: It lacks a known antigen. There are no base qualities to consult, and no much larger clone falls within one base.

This clonotype originated in a human donor in good health. The sequenced sample consisted of T cells isolated from PBMCs. The rearranged segments are TRBV7-9 and TRBJ2-2; there is no confident call for the D gene. The bases read TGTGCCAGCAGCTTCACGAACACCGGGGAGCTGTTTTTT. This codes for CASSFTNTGELFF.